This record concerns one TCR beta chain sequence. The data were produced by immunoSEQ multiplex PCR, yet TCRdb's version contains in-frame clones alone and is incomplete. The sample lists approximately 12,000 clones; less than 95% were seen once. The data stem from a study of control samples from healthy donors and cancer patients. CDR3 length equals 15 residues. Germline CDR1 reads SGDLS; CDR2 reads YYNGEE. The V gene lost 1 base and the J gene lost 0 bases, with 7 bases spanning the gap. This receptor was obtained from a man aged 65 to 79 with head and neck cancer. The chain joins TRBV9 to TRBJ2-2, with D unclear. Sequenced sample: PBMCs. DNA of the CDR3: TGTGCCAGCAGCGTAACAGAACCGAACACCGGGGAGCTGTTTTTT. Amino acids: CASSVTEPNTGELFF.